The sequence of this TCR beta chain was determined in a study of blood T cell repertoires in COVID-19 (dated by TCRdb to 2020 to 2022). General notes on the study: Samples from collaborators originated in the United States, Italy and Spain and spanned both the acute and convalescent phases of COVID-19. The material from the prospective study consisted of cDNA or gDNA derived from T cells, B-cell-depleted T cells, or PBMCs. The dataset comprised deeply sampled blood TCRbeta repertoires from subjects exposed to, actively infected with, or recovered from COVID-19. The repertoires were released in a freely available public database meant as a resource for research on the immune response to SARS-CoV-2. The samples were drawn from two sources: the first 160 participants of the ongoing ImmuneRACE study, and 1,000 to 1,500 subjects contributed by 6 global collaborators. A de-identified subject ID, COVID-19 status, age in years and sex were almost always included in the sample metadata. Where HLA class I and class II types were available, the types were taken from metadata supplied by the sample provider, not from assay-based typing.

Of note for this clone: Its cognate antigen has yet to be identified. No much larger clonotype is one base removed from it; base qualities were not supplied.

The immunoSEQ Assay, a bias-controlled multiplex PCR, was used to amplify TCRbeta CDR3 regions from genomic DNA. From the authors' description of their analysis: The number of nucleated cells in each sample was estimated from the amplification of reference gene primers within the assay. To quantify the absolute abundance of each unique TCRbeta CDR3 rearrangement, sequence reads were collapsed and filtered. For each sample, productive Simpson clonality was calculated as the square root of Simpson's diversity index across productive rearrangements. The immuneACCESS repertoire file appears here via TCRdb, limited to in-frame rearrangements. These files lack a portion of the clones; in checked studies, under half of the deficit traces to unresolved V genes, and the cause of the others is not known. The V and J calls and clone size come from that table; D and trimming were worked out from the DNA. The sample table lists around 55,000 clones, over 75% of them with a count of one. The ten largest clones capture 9.5% to 15% of the sample.

The collaborating institutions used their own protocols to collect whole blood in K2EDTA tubes. For TCRbeta analysis, collaborator samples were shipped as frozen whole blood, as isolated PBMCs, or as DNA extracted from either sample type. The CDR3 goes from the cysteine to the phenylalanine over 15 residues. Only CDR3 DNA remains: 45 bases, in frame from the first base. CDR1 and CDR2 are drawn from the germline V gene: WSHSY, SAAADI. The V end gives up 6 bases and the J end 5 bases, leaving 11 bases in the junction not matched to a gene. Overall study outcomes, separate from this receptor: The amount of clinical and demographic metadata varied by source and participant and was provided uncurated.

What was sequenced was peripheral blood. This chain joins TRBV10-2 to TRBJ2-5; 8 bases in between match TRBD2. The source of this sequence is a human donor in a cohort sampled during active COVID-19. Read as DNA, the sequence is TGCGCCAGCAGGGCAGCAGCGGGAGTCGGGGAGACCCAGTACTTC. Its protein product is CASRAAAGVGETQYF.